This T cell receptor (beta chain) was obtained from a study of T cell responses to AZD1222 COVID-19 vaccine. The CDR3 runs 15 residues. Germline-derived CDR1 and CDR2 are LNHDA and SQIVND (reference sequence). Germline trimming cut 3 bases from V and 2 bases from J; bases unmatched to any gene: 3. Method: immunoSEQ multiplex PCR; TCRdb's copy keeps in-frame clones and lacks some. The data show 140,000 to 150,000 clones, with 85% to 95% seen just once and approximately 9% held by the top ten. The sequencing used peripheral blood, collected on day 0 of AZD1222 vaccination. This TCR derives from an adult in good health. V gene TRBV19 combines with J gene TRBJ1-1, with TRBD1 identical over 10 bases. CDR3 residues: CASSMGTGVNTEAFF. The DNA of the CDR3 is TGTGCCAGTAGTATGGGGACAGGGGTTAACACTGAAGCTTTCTTT.